These 28 T cell receptor beta chains came from one sample sequenced in a study of blood T cell repertoires in COVID-19. Sequencing used immunoSEQ multiplex PCR; TCRdb keeps in-frame clones, though not all of them. The table has roughly 380,000 clones, around nine tenths seen once. The material sequenced was peripheral blood. The receptors derive from a woman aged 60-70 years with COVID-19, enrolled during active disease.

The chain links TRBV11-2 to TRBJ2-1; 11 positions agree with TRBD2. Trimming removed 3 bases from V and 6 bases from J; junction bases left unmatched: 4. Germline loops: CDR1 SGHAT, CDR2 FQNNGV. The CDR3 extends over 15 amino acids. The CDR3 here is CASSFSSGGSNEQFF. In nucleotides, the CDR3 is TGTGCCAGCAGCTTTTCTAGCGGGGGGTCCAATGAGCAGTTCTTC.

The chain joins TRBV24-1 to TRBJ1-4; 10 positions match TRBD1. V shed 9 bases, J shed 8 bases, and the junction held 14 bases outside the gene matches. CDR1 is KGHDR and CDR2 is SFDVKD in the germline V gene. The CDR3 loop spans 16 amino acids. The CDR3 is CATCLGQGVLGEKLFF. CDR3 coding DNA: TGTGCCACCTGTCTCGGACAGGGGGTTCTAGGGGAAAAACTGTTTTTT.

The chain combines TRBV6-5 with TRBJ2-6; perhaps TRBD2 as D (5 bases). V shed 4 bases and J shed 1 base, with 8 bases lying between them. Germline loops: CDR1 MNHEY, CDR2 SVGAGI. The CDR3 covers 15 residues. Written as DNA, the CDR3 is TGTGCCAGCAGTTTCGGGGAATCTGGGGCCAACGTCCTGACTTTC. Translating it yields CASSFGESGANVLTF.

The genes are TRBV5-4 and TRBJ1-1; 7 bases align to TRBD1. The CDR3 runs 15 residues. Germline lookup yields CDR1 SGHNT and CDR2 YYREEE (reference sequence). The J segment lost 1 base and the V segment lost 6 bases, leaving 9 bases of the junction unmatched. CDR3 in DNA: TGTGCCAGCAACCTACTACAGGGGTCGAACACTGAAGCTTTCTTT. Its translation is CASNLLQGSNTEAFF. The full variable domain, rest sourced from reference TRBV5-4 and TRBJ1-1, is ETGVTQSPTHLIKTRGQQVTLRCSSQSGHNTVSWYQQALGQGPQFIFQYYREEENGRGNFPPRFSGLQFPNYSSELNVNALELDDSALYLCASNLLQGSNTEAFFGQGTRLTVV.

This chain connects TRBV18 to TRBJ2-1, with D unresolved. Germline V gene data show CDR1 as KGHSH and CDR2 as LQKENI. The CDR3 consists of 16 residues. The V gene lost 3 bases and the J gene lost 0 bases, with 12 bases spanning the gap. CDR3 bases: TGTGCCAGCTCACCGTTAGAGGAGAGCTCCTACAATGAGCAGTTCTTC. Protein sequence: CASSPLEESSYNEQFF.

This chain joins TRBV6-1 and TRBJ1-2, with unresolved D. This CDR3 is built from 15 residues. V was cut by 0 bases and J by 4 bases, with 12 bases left in between. Germline V gene data show CDR1 as MNHNS and CDR2 as SASEGT. The CDR3 loop reads CASSEAPQMLYGYTF. Here the CDR3 DNA reads TGTGCCAGCAGTGAAGCGCCCCAGATGCTCTATGGCTACACCTTC.

Turning to this clone: This same CDR3 is encoded by further DNA sequences in the sample. The chain has TRBV5-1 and TRBJ1-5; 11 bases fit TRBD1. The CDR3 is 15 amino acids. Unmatched junction bases numbered 2, after V lost 4 bases and J lost 2 bases. Germline V gene lookup returns CDR1 SGHRS and CDR2 YFSETQ. CDR3 bases: TGCGCCAGCAGCACGGGACAGGGGGGCAATCAGCCCCAGCATTTT. Its protein product is CASSTGQGGNQPQHF.

The gene calls are TRBV6-1 and TRBJ2-7, with 9 bases lining up with TRBD1. The CDR3 is 14 amino acids. Trimming took 0 bases from V and 5 from J; bases not matched to a gene: 2. Germline CDR1 and CDR2: MNHNS and SASEGT. CDR3 in DNA: TGTGCCAGCAGTGAAGCAGGGACAGGGAACGAGCAGTACTTC. Its translation is CASSEAGTGNEQYF.

This rearrangement joins TRBV4-1 to TRBJ1-1; 10 nucleotides agree with TRBD1. The CDR3 length is 16 residues. CDR1 is MGHRA, CDR2 YSYEKL, per germline. The V and J ends lost 1 base and 1 base, in that order; junction bases with no gene match: 3. Here the CDR3 reads CASSQVGQGTNTEAFF. Written as DNA, the CDR3 is TGCGCCAGCAGCCAAGTGGGACAGGGGACGAACACTGAAGCTTTCTTT.

The chain employs TRBV7-9 and TRBJ1-5; 8 nucleotides align to TRBD1. The CDR3 spans 16 residues. Germline lookup yields CDR1 SEHNR and CDR2 FQNEAQ (reference sequence). V was pared by 1 base and J by 3 bases, with 5 bases of the junction left unmatched. The CDR3 protein is CASSLGTGRYNQPQHF. CDR3 nucleotide sequence: TGTGCCAGCAGCTTAGGGACAGGGAGATACAATCAGCCCCAGCATTTT.

This clone is a singleton in its sample. The gene calls are TRBV19 and TRBJ1-2; TRBD1 matches 8 bases. The CDR3 is made up of 13 amino acids. Germline V gene data show CDR1 as LNHDA and CDR2 as SQIVND (reference sequence). Trimming cost V 4 bases and J 3 bases; bases outside gene matches: 1. The CDR3, as DNA: TGTGCCAGTAGTAACAGGGGGGACTATGGCTACACCTTC. Amino acid sequence: CASSNRGDYGYTF.

The CDR3 protein is CASSRYGLIPTGELFF. The CDR3 nucleotides read TGTGCCAGTAGTCGCTATGGGCTCATACCTACCGGGGAGCTGTTTTTT. This chain links TRBV19 with TRBJ2-2; no clear D. Germline CDR1 is LNHDA and CDR2 is SQIVND (reference sequence). This CDR3 is built from 16 residues. Trimming removed 5 bases from V and 5 bases from J, with 18 bases in between.

The chain joins TRBV19 to TRBJ2-7, with no clear D. The germline V gene encodes CDR1 LNHDA and CDR2 SQIVND (reference sequence). Trimming left V 5 bases short and J 3 bases short, with 11 bases between. This CDR3 has 13 residues. The CDR3 spells CASSGQVNYEQYF. The DNA of the CDR3 is TGTGCCAGTAGTGGTCAGGTCAACTACGAGCAGTACTTC.

The rearrangement links TRBV19 to TRBJ1-2; 8 bases map to TRBD1. V trimming: 3 bases; J trimming: 5 bases; junction bases outside the gene matches: 8. From germline, CDR1 is LNHDA and CDR2 SQIVND (reference sequence). This CDR3 has 15 residues. This chain's CDR3 is CASSIPGQVRYGYTF. The CDR3 nucleotides are TGTGCCAGTAGTATCCCGGGACAGGTCCGTTATGGCTACACCTTC.

The chain links TRBV9 to TRBJ1-1; 8 bases align to TRBD1. With V trimmed by 3 bases and J by 0 bases, 1 base remained unmatched. The CDR3 consists of 14 residues. Germline values: CDR1 SGDLS, CDR2 YYNGEE. Here the CDR3 DNA reads TGTGCCAGCAGCGAGACAGGGGTGAACACTGAAGCTTTCTTT. This sequence encodes CASSETGVNTEAFF.

This clone was counted between two and nine times. CDR3: CASSFGSGSLRGSPLHF. The CDR3 region has the DNA TGTGCCAGCAGTTTTGGCTCAGGGTCCCTCAGGGGTTCACCCCTCCACTTT. The rearrangement uses TRBV5-6 and TRBJ1-6; D is possibly TRBD1 (6 bases). The CDR3 sequence is 17 residues long. Germline values: CDR1 SGHDT, CDR2 YYEEEE. V dropped 5 bases and J dropped 9 bases, with 24 bases sitting between them.

This chain joins TRBV19 and TRBJ1-5, with 7 bases that match TRBD1. CDR3 length equals 16 residues. V gave up 4 bases and J gave up 7 bases; unmatched junction bases: 13. Germline V gives CDR1 LNHDA, CDR2 SQIVND (reference sequence). The CDR3 DNA reads TGTGCCAGTAGTAGCCAGACAGGGACGGATAGACAGCCCCAGCATTTT. Translation gives CASSSQTGTDRQPQHF.

This chain links TRBV7-2 with TRBJ2-1; 12 nucleotides agree with TRBD2. The V segment lost 5 bases and the J segment 5 bases; nucleotides outside the gene matches: 7. Germline V gene sequence: CDR1 SGHTA, CDR2 FQGNSA. The CDR3 sequence is 16 residues long. The DNA for the CDR3 is TGTGCCAGCAGCGAAACTAGCGGGGGGCCAAACAATGAGCAGTTCTTC. As protein: CASSETSGGPNNEQFF.

The chain couples TRBV5-1 to TRBJ1-1, with a possible D match to TRBD1 (5 bases). The CDR3 covers 15 residues. The V gene's germline CDR1 is SGHRS and CDR2 YFSETQ. V was trimmed by 3 bases and J by 5 bases, leaving 17 bases between them. The CDR3 DNA sequence: TGCGCCAGCAGCTCAAAAAACGGGGGAGTGACTGAAGCTTTCTTT. It yields the protein CASSSKNGGVTEAFF.

The chain uses TRBV19 and TRBJ1-1; 7 bases align to TRBD1. V trimming: 3 bases; J trimming: 5 bases; junction bases outside the gene matches: 9. CDR3 length: 15 residues. Germline V lookup: CDR1 LNHDA, CDR2 SQIVND (reference sequence). The CDR3 nucleotides are TGTGCCAGTAGTATTAGTGCAGGGGGTAAAACTGAAGCTTTCTTT. Amino acids: CASSISAGGKTEAFF. The full variable domain, with the rest looked up from reference TRBV19 and TRBJ1-1, is DGGITQSPKYLFRKEGQNVTLSCEQNLNHDAMYWYRQDPGQGLRLIYYSQIVNDFQKGDIAEGYSVSREKKESFPLTVTSAQKNPTAFYLCASSISAGGKTEAFFGQGTRLTVV.

This chain connects TRBV4-1 to TRBJ2-5, with 9 bases fitting TRBD2. From germline, CDR1 is MGHRA and CDR2 YSYEKL. This CDR3 region has 16 residues. Trimming removed 1 base from V and 1 base from J; junction bases left unmatched: 4. DNA for the CDR3: TGCGCCAGCAGCCAAGCAGGCGGGGGGGCCCAAGAGACCCAGTACTTC. This codes for CASSQAGGGAQETQYF.

This clone occurred a few times. The rearrangement uses TRBV5-1 and TRBJ2-7; D is ambiguous. There are 16 residues in the CDR3. CDR1 and CDR2 from the germline V gene are SGHRS and YFSETQ. V lost 0 bases to trimming and J lost 0 bases, with 13 bases between them. The CDR3 sequence is CASSLGFPRSSYEQYF. The CDR3, as DNA: TGCGCCAGCAGCTTGGGTTTTCCGCGGAGCTCCTACGAGCAGTACTTC.

The chain uses TRBV7-9 and TRBJ2-3; D may be TRBD2 (5 bases). This CDR3 comprises 14 residues. Germline CDR1 is SEHNR and CDR2 is FQNEAQ (reference sequence). V was trimmed by 2 bases and J by 2 bases, leaving 8 bases between them. The CDR3 DNA reads as TGTGCCAGCAGCTTAAGACTACCCACAGATACGCAGTATTTT. Translation gives CASSLRLPTDTQYF.

This clone occurred a few times. CDR3 protein: CSVVGRSTEAFF. In DNA form, the CDR3 reads TGCAGCGTTGTAGGGAGGAGCACTGAAGCTTTCTTT. The chain employs TRBV29-1 and TRBJ1-1; D unclear. This CDR3 comprises 12 residues. Between the trimmed V and J ends, which lost 4 bases and 4 bases, there was a span of 10 bases. CDR1 and CDR2 (germline): SQVTM, ANQGSEA. The full variable domain, its missing parts supplied by reference TRBV29-1 and TRBJ1-1, is SAVISQKPSRDICQRGTSLTIQCQVDSQVTMMFWYRQQPGQSLTLIATANQGSEATYESGFVIDKFPISRPNLTFSTLTVSNMSPEDSSIYLCSVVGRSTEAFFGQGTRLTVV.

J is TRBJ2-5 and V is TRBV7-6, with TRBD2 as a possible D gene (6 bases). Trimming took 0 bases from V and 1 from J, leaving 12 bases between them. CDR1 and CDR2 (germline): SGHVS, FNYEAQ. The CDR3 runs 16 residues. CDR3 coding DNA: TGTGCCAGCAGCTTAGCGATGGGACTGATCCAAGAGACCCAGTACTTC. Its translation is CASSLAMGLIQETQYF.

This clone occurred once. V gene TRBV7-2 combines with J gene TRBJ1-4; D is ambiguous. The CDR3 runs 15 residues. Deletions cut 1 base from V and 7 bases from J, with 13 bases between. Germline lookup yields CDR1 SGHTA and CDR2 FQGNSA. CDR3: CASSLDHGETEKLFF. The CDR3 bases are TGTGCCAGCAGCTTAGATCACGGGGAGACTGAAAAACTGTTTTTT.

The table lists this clone with a count of one. The gene calls are TRBV11-1 and TRBJ2-1; TRBD1 matches 7 bases. Germline V gives CDR1 SGHAT, CDR2 FQDESV (reference sequence). CDR3 length: 15 amino acids. V was clipped by 2 bases and J by 5 bases; unmatched bases: 6. CDR3 coding DNA: TGTGCCAGCAGCTTATGGACAGGAATTAACAATGAGCAGTTCTTC. It encodes CASSLWTGINNEQFF.

This clone was detected only a few times. This chain links TRBV11-2 with TRBJ1-1; D unclear. CDR3 size: 14 residues. Germline loops: CDR1 SGHAT, CDR2 FQNNGV. Trimming took off 3 bases at V and 3 bases at J, with 11 bases between the two ends. CDR3 coding DNA: TGTGCCAGCAGCTTGATGGCGGCAGACACTGAAGCTTTCTTT. It specifies CASSLMAADTEAFF. Complete variable domain (other parts from reference TRBV11-2 and TRBJ1-1): EAGVAQSPRYKIIEKRQSVAFWCNPISGHATLYWYQQILGQGPKLLIQFQNNGVVDDSQLPKDRFSAERLKGVDSTLKIQPAKLEDSAVYLCASSLMAADTEAFFGQGTRLTVV.